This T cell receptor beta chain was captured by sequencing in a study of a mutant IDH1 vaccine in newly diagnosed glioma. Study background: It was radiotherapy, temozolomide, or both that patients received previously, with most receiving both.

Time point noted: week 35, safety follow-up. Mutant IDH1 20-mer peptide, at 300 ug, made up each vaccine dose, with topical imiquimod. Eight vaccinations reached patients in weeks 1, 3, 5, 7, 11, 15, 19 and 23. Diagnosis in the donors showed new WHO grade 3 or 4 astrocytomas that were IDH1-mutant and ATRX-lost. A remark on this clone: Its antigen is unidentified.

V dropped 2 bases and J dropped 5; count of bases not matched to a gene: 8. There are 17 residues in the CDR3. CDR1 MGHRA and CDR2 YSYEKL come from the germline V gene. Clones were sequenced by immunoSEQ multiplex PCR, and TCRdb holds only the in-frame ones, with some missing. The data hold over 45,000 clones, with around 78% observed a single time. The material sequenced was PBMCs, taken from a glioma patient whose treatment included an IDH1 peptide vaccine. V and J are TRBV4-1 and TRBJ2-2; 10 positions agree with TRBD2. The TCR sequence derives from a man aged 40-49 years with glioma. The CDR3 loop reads CASSQRLAGAKTGELFF. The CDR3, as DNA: TGCGCCAGCAGCCAAAGGCTAGCGGGAGCAAAAACCGGGGAGCTGTTTTTT.